The entry below describes one TCR beta chain. These data originate in a study of circulating and synovial CD4+ cells in juvenile arthritis. In germline, CDR1 is SGHTA, CDR2 FQGNSA. J lost 5 bases, V lost 2 bases, and 4 bases had no gene match. The CDR3 has 16 residues. This table comes from immunoSEQ multiplex PCR, and its TCRdb copy is limited to in-frame clones, with some not included. The table records some 15,000 clones, under 95% of them present only once. The chain is built from TRBV7-2 and TRBJ2-1; 12 bases are a match to TRBD2. The receptor comes from a human donor with juvenile idiopathic arthritis. Source material: CD4+ T cells from blood. The CDR3 region has the DNA TGTGCCAGCAGCTTACTAGCGGGAGGGGGGAACAATGAGCAGTTCTTC. Translating gives CASSLLAGGGNNEQFF.